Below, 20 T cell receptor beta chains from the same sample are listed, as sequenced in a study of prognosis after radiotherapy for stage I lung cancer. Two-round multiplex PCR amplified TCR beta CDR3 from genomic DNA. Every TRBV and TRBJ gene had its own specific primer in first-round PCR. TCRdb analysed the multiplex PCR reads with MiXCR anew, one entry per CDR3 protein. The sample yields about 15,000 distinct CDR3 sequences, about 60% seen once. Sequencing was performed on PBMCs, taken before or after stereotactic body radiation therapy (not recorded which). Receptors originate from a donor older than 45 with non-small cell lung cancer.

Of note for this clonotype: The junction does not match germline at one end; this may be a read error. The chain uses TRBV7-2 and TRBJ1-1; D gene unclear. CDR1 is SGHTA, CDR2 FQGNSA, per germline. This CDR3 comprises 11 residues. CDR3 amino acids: CASTLTQQAFF. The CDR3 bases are TGTGCCAGCACCTTAACCCAGCAGGCTTTCTTT. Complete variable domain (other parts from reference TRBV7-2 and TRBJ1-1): GAGVSQSPSNKVTEKGKDVELRCDPISGHTALYWYRQSLGQGLEFLIYFQGNSAPDKSGLPSDRFSAERTGGSVSTLTIQRTQQEDSAVYLCASTLTQQAFFGQGTRLTVV.

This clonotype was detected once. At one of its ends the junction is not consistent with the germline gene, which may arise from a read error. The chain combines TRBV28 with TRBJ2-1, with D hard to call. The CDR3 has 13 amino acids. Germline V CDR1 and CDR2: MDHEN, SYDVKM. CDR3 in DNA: TGTGCAAGCACCCTCTCCCGGTGCAATGAGCAGTTCTTC. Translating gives CASTLSRCNEQFF.

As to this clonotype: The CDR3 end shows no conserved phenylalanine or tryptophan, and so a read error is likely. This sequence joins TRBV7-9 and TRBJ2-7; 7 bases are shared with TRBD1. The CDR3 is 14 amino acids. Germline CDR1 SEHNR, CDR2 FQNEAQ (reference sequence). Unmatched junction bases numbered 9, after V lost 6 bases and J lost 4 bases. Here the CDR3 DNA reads TGTGCCAGCAGATCGGGACAGCCACTTTACGAGCAGTACTTA. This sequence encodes CASRSGQPLYEQYL.

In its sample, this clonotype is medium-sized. Written as DNA, the CDR3 is TGTGCCAGCAGTCTAGACAGGACAGTTTCACCCCTCCACTTT. This gives the protein CASSLDRTVSPLHF. The chain employs TRBV6-1 and TRBJ1-6, with TRBD1 as a possible D gene (6 bases). V was cut by 5 bases and J by 9 bases, with 14 bases left in between. In germline, CDR1 is MNHNS, CDR2 SASEGT. The CDR3 is 14 residues long.

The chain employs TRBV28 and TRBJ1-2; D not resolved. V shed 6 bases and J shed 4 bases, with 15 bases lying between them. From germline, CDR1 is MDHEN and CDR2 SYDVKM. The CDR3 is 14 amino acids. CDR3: CASSIGGVFYGYTF. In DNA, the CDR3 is TGTGCCAGCAGCATCGGTGGGGTGTTCTATGGCTACACCTTC.

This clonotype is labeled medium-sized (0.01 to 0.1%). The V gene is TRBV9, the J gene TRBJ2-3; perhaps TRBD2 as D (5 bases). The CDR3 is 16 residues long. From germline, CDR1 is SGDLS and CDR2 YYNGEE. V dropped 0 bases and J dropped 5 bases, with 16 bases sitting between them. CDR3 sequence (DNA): TGTGCCAGCAGCGTAGACGAGGGAGAGGAGATAGATACGCAGTATTTT. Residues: CASSVDEGEEIDTQYF.

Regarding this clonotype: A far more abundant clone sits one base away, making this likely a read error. The CDR3 sequence: CASSPGTLTDTQYF. The DNA for the CDR3 is TGTGCCAGCAGCCCGGGGACATTAACGGATACGCAGTATTTT. The V call is TRBV7-3, the J call TRBJ2-3; possible D gene TRBD1, 6 bases. Germline V gene lookup returns CDR1 SGHTA and CDR2 FQGTGA. The CDR3 spans 14 residues. V was shortened by 5 bases and J by 6 bases, with 15 bases between the two germline ends.

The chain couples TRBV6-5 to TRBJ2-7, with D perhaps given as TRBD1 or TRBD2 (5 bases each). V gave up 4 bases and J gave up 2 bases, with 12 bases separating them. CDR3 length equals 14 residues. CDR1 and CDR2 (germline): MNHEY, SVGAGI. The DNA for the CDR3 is TGTGCCAGCAGTTCGGGGCCCATGGCCTACGAGCAGTACTTC. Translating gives CASSSGPMAYEQYF.

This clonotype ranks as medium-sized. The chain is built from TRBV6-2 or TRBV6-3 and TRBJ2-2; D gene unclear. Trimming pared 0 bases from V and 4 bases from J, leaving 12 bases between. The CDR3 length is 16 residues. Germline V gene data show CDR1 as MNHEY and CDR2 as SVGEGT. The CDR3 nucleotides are TGTGCCAGCAGTTACTCTGGGCTTCGGACCACCGGGGAGCTGTTTTTT. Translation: CASSYSGLRTTGELFF.

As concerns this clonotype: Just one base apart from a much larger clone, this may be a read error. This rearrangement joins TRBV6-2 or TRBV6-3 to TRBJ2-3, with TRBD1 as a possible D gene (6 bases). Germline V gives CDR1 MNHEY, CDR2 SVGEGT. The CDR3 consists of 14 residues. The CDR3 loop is CSSSYGTPRDTQYF. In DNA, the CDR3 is TGTTCCAGCAGTTACGGGACACCGAGGGATACGCAGTATTTT.

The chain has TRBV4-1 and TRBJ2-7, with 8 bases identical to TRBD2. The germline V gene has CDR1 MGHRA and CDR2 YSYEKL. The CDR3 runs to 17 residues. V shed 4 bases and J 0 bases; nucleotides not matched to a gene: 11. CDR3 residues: CASSPSPDGGDSYEQYF. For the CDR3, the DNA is TGCGCCAGCAGCCCCTCTCCTGACGGGGGGGACTCCTACGAGCAGTACTTC.

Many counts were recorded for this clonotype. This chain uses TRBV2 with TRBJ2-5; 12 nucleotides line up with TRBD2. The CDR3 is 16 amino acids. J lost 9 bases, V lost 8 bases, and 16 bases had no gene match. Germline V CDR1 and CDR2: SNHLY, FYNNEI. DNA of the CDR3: TGTGCCAGCTCGACACTGACTAGCGGGAGCGGAGCAGCCCAGTACTTC. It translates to CASSTLTSGSGAAQYF. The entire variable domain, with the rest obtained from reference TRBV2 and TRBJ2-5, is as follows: EPEVTQTPSHQVTQMGQEVILRCVPISNHLYFYWYRQILGQKVEFLVSFYNNEISEKSEIFDDQFSVERPDGSNFTLKIRSTKLEDSAMYFCASSTLTSGSGAAQYFGPGTRLLVL.

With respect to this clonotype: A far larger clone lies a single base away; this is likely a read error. This CDR3 reads CASSINYREGNEQYF. The CDR3 nucleotides read TGTGCCAGCAGTATCAATTACAGGGAGGGTAACGAGCAGTACTTC. This chain links TRBV6-4 with TRBJ2-7; tentatively, D is TRBD2 (7 bases). Germline V CDR1 and CDR2: MRHNA, SNTAGT. V was pared by 5 bases and J by 5 bases, with 19 bases between. The CDR3 sequence is 15 residues long.

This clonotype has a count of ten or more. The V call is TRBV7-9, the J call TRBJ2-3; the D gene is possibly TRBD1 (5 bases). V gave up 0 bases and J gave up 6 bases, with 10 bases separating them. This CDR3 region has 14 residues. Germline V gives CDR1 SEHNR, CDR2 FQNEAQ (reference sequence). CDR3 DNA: TGTGCCAGCAGCTTAGCGGGGTGGGGCGATACGCAGTATTTT. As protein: CASSLAGWGDTQYF.

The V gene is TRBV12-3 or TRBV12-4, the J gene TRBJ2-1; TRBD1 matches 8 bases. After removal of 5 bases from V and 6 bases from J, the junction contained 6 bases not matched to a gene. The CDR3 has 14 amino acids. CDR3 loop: CASSQLDRGNEQFF. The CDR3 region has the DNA TGTGCCAGCAGTCAACTCGACAGGGGCAATGAGCAGTTCTTC.

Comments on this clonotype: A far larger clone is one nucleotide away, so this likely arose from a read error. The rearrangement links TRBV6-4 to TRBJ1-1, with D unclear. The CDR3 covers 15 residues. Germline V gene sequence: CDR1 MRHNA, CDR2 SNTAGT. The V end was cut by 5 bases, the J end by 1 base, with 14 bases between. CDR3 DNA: TGTGCCAGCAGTTGGGCCCAGTCAAAGAACACTGAAGCTTTCTTT. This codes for CASSWAQSKNTEAFF.

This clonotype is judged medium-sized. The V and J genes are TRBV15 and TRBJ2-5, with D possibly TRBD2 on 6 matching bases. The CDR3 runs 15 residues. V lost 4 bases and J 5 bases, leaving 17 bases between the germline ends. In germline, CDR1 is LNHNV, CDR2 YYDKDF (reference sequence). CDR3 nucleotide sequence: TGTGCCACCAGCACGCGCCGGAGGGCCTCGGAGACCCAGTACTTC. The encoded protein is CATSTRRRASETQYF. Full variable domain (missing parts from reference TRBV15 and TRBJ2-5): DAMVIQNPRYQVTQFGKPVTLSCSQTLNHNVMYWYQQKSSQAPKLLFHYYDKDFNNEADTPDNFQSRRPNTSFCFLDIRSPGLGDTAMYLCATSTRRRASETQYFGPGTRLLVL.

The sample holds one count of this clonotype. CDR3 DNA sequence: TGTGCCAGCAGTCTCAATGCACGACAGGGGTTTAATTCACCCCTCCACTTT. It is translated as CASSLNARQGFNSPLHF. The chain employs TRBV6-1 and TRBJ1-6, with TRBD1 identical over 8 bases. V shed 5 bases and J 6 bases; nucleotides not matched to a gene: 12. The length of the CDR3 is 17 residues. Germline-derived CDR1 and CDR2 are MNHNS and SASEGT.

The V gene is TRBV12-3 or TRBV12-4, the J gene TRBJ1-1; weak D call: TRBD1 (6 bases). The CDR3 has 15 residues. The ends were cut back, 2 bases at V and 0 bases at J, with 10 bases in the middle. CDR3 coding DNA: TGTGCCAGCAGTTTATCGGGACAATTGAACACTGAAGCTTTCTTT. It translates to CASSLSGQLNTEAFF.

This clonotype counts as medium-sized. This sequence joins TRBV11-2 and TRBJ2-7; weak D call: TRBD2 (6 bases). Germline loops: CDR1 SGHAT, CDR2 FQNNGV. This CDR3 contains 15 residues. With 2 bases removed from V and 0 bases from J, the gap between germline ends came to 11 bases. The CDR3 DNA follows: TGTGCCAGCAGCTTATCCCGGGAGTACTCCTACGAGCAGTACTTC. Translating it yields CASSLSREYSYEQYF.